The 8 T cell receptor beta chains listed next were all sequenced from one sample in a study of blood T cell repertoires in COVID-19. Using immunoSEQ multiplex PCR, the repertoire was profiled, and TCRdb retains in-frame clones only, with some absent. The sample contains hundreds of thousands of clones, about nine tenths of which appear only once. The sequenced sample was peripheral blood. Receptors originate from a woman between 40 and 55 years old who had recovered from COVID-19.

V usage is TRBV29-1 and J usage is TRBJ1-1, with D possibly matching TRBD1 (5 bases). V dropped 7 bases and J dropped 0 bases, with 18 bases sitting between them. CDR1 and CDR2 (germline): SQVTM, ANQGSEA. The length of the CDR3 is 15 residues. CDR3 in amino acids: CSAGGGEGMNTEAFF. The CDR3, as DNA: TGCAGCGCCGGTGGGGGGGAAGGGATGAACACTGAAGCTTTCTTT.

This clone was observed once. This chain links TRBV27 with TRBJ2-1, with 11 bases identical to TRBD2. The CDR3 extends over 18 amino acids. Trimming at V came to 5 bases and at J to 9 bases, leaving 18 bases not matched to a gene. CDR1 MNHEY and CDR2 SMNVEV come from the germline V gene (reference sequence). CDR3 amino acids: CASSLPSSGGAGRGEQFF. For the CDR3, the DNA is TGTGCCAGCAGTCTACCCAGTAGCGGGGGGGCCGGTAGGGGTGAGCAGTTCTTC.

This clone was seen a few times. The rearrangement joins TRBV27 to TRBJ2-7, with D perhaps TRBD1 (6 bases). This CDR3 region has 17 residues. Germline V gene lookup returns CDR1 MNHEY and CDR2 SMNVEV (reference sequence). Trimming took off 0 bases at V and 3 bases at J, with 18 bases between the two ends. CDR3 loop: CASSLSIWAEGVYEQYF. The CDR3, as DNA: TGTGCCAGCAGTTTATCGATCTGGGCAGAGGGGGTCTACGAGCAGTACTTC.

This clone was seen a single time. The chain combines TRBV7-9 with TRBJ1-2, with D possibly TRBD1 on 6 matching bases. CDR3 length: 13 residues. Germline V gene data show CDR1 as SEHNR and CDR2 as FQNEAQ (reference sequence). V was pared by 5 bases and J by 8 bases, with 15 bases between. CDR3 sequence reads: CASSAGVKGGYTF. The CDR3 coding sequence is TGTGCCAGCAGCGCAGGGGTAAAGGGAGGCTACACCTTC.

The chain couples TRBV4-3 to TRBJ2-4, with D perhaps matching TRBD2 (6 bases). The germline V and J ends were trimmed by 3 bases and 8 bases, with 11 bases remaining between them. This CDR3 contains 13 residues. Looked up from germline, CDR1 is LGHNA and CDR2 is YSLEER. This CDR3 is CASSHQGTYIQYF. The CDR3 coding sequence is TGCGCCAGCAGCCACCAAGGGACTTACATTCAGTACTTC.

The chain has TRBV6-5 and TRBJ2-7; TRBD1 aligns across 9 bases. The trim removed 0 bases at V and 7 bases at J, leaving 4 bases unmatched. Germline assignment: CDR1 MNHEY and CDR2 SVGAGI. This CDR3 region has 14 residues. CDR3 sequence (DNA): TGTGCCAGCAGTTACTCGGGGACAGGGAGGGAGCAGTACTTC. This encodes CASSYSGTGREQYF.

The CDR3 sequence: CASSGGQGTNTIYF. The CDR3 DNA is TGTGCCAGCAGTGGGGGACAGGGGACGAACACCATATATTTT. V gene TRBV9 combines with J gene TRBJ1-3; 10 positions match TRBD1. Trimming took 5 bases from V and 7 from J; bases not matched to a gene: 6. The CDR3 sequence is 14 residues long. The germline CDR1 and CDR2 sequences are SGDLS and YYNGEE. Complete variable domain (other parts from reference TRBV9 and TRBJ1-3): DSGVTQTPKHLITATGQRVTLRCSPRSGDLSVYWYQQSLDQGLQFLIQYYNGEERAKGNILERFSAQQFPDLHSELNLSSLELGDSALYFCASSGGQGTNTIYFGEGSWLTVV.

The chain has TRBV3-1 (or the pseudogene TRBV3-2) and TRBJ1-1, with 11 bases matching TRBD1. Per germline, CDR1 LGHDT and CDR2 YNNKEL (reference sequence). With V trimmed by 4 bases and J by 0 bases, 1 base remained unmatched. The CDR3 sequence is 15 residues long. CDR3 sequence reads: CASSRTGGLNTEAFF. CDR3 in DNA: TGTGCCAGCAGCCGGACAGGGGGCTTGAACACTGAAGCTTTCTTT.